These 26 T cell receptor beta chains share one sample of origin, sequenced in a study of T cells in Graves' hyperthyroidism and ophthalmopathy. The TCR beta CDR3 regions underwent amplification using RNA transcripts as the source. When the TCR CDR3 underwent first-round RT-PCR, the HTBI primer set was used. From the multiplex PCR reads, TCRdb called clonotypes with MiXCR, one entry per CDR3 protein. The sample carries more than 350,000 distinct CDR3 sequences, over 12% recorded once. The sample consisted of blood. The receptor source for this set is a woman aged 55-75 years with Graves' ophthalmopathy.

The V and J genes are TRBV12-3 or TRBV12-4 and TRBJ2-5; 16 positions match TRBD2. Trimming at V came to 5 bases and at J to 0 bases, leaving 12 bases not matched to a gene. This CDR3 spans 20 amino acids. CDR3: CASSARLQGTSGRDQETQYF. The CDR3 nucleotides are TGTGCCAGCAGTGCAAGGCTACAGGGGACTAGCGGGAGGGACCAAGAGACCCAGTACTTC.

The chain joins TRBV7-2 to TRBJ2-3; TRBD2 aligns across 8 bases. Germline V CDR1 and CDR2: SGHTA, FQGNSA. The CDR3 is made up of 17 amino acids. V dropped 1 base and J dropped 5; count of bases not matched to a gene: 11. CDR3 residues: CASSLGLAGLEGDTQYF. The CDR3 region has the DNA TGTGCCAGCAGCTTAGGGCTAGCGGGCCTTGAGGGAGATACGCAGTATTTT. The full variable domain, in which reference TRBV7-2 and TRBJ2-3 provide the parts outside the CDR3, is GAGVSQSPSNKVTEKGKDVELRCDPISGHTALYWYRQSLGQGLEFLIYFQGNSAPDKSGLPSDRFSAERTGGSVSTLTIQRTQQEDSAVYLCASSLGLAGLEGDTQYFGPGTRLTVL.

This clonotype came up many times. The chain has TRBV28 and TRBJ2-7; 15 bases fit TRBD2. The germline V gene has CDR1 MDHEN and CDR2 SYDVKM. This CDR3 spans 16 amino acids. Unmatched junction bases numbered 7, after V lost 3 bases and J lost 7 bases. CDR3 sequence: CASSLTLGTSGREQYF. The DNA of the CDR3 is TGTGCCAGCAGTTTGACACTTGGGACTAGCGGGAGGGAGCAGTACTTC.

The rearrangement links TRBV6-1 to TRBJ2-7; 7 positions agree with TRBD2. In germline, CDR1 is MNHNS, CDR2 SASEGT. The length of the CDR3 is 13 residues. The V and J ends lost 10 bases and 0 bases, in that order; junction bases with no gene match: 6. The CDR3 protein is CATLRGSSYEQYF. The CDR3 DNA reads TGTGCCACCTTGCGGGGGTCCTCCTACGAGCAGTACTTC.

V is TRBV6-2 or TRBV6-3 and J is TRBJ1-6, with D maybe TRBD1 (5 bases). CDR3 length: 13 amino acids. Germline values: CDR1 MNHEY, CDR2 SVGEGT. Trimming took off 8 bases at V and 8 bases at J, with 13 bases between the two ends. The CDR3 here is CASREGSDSPLHF. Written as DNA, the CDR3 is TGTGCCAGCCGCGAGGGGAGCGATTCACCCCTCCACTTT.

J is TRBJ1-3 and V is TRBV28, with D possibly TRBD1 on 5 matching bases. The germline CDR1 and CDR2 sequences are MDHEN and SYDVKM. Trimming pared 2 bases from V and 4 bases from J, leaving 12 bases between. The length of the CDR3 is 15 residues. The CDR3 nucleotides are TGTGCCAGCAGTTTAGTCGGGGCAGGGGGAAACACCATATATTTT. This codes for CASSLVGAGGNTIYF.

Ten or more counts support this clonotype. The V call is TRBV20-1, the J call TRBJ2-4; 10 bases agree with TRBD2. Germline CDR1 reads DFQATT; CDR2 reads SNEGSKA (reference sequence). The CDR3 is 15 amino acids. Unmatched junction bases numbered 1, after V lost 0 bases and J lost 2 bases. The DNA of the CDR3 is TGCAGTGCTAGAGATAGCGGGAGGACCAAAAACATTCAGTACTTC. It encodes CSARDSGRTKNIQYF.

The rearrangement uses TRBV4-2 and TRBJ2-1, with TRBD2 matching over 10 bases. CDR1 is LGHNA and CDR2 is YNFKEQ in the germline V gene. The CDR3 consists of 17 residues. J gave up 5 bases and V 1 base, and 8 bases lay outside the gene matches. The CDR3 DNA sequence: TGTGCCAGCAGCCAAGCCCCTAGCGGGAGCGGGGACAATGAGCAGTTCTTC. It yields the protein CASSQAPSGSGDNEQFF.

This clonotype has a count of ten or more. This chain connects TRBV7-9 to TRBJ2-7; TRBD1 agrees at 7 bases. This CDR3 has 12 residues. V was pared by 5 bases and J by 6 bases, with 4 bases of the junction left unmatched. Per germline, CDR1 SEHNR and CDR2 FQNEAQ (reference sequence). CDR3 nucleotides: TGTGCCAGCAGCGAACAGGGGACCGAGCAGTACTTC. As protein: CASSEQGTEQYF.

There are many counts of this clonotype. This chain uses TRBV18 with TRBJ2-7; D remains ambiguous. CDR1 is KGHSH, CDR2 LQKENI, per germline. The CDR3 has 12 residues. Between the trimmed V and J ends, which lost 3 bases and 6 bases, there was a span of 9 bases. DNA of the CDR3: TGTGCCAGCTCACCCGGTCCGGGCGAGCAGTACTTC. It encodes CASSPGPGEQYF.

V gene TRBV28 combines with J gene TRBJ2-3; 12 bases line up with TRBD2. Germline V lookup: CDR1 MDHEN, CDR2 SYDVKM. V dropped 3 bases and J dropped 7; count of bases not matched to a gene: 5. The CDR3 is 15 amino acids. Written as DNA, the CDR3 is TGTGCCAGCAGTTTCCTAGCGGGAGGGGCCAATACGCAGTATTTT. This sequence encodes CASSFLAGGANTQYF.

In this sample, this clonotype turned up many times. The CDR3 reads CASSQATATRSYNEQFF. The DNA for the CDR3 is TGTGCCAGCAGCCAAGCTACAGCAACCAGGTCCTACAATGAGCAGTTCTTC. The rearrangement links TRBV3-1 to TRBJ2-1; D remains ambiguous. Germline assignment: CDR1 LGHDT and CDR2 YNNKEL (reference sequence). This CDR3 has 17 residues. V dropped 1 base and J dropped 1 base, with 14 bases sitting between them.

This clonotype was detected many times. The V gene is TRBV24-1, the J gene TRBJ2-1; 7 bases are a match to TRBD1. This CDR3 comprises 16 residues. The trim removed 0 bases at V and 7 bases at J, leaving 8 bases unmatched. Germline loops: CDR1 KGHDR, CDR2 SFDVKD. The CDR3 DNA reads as TGTGCCACCAGTGATTTGAGGGACAGCCTTCGGAATGAGCAGTTCTTC. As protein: CATSDLRDSLRNEQFF.

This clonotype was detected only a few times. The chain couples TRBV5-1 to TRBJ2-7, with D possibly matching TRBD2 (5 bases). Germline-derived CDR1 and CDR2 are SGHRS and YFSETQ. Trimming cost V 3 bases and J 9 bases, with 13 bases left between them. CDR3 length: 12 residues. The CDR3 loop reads CASSYSGLGQYF. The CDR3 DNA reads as TGCGCCAGCAGCTACAGCGGACTGGGGCAGTACTTC.

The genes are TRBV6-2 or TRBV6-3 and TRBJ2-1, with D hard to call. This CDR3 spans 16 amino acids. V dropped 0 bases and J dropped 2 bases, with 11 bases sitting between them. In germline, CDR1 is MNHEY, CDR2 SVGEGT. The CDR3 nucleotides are TGTGCCAGCAGTTACTCGAGCAGTCCGACCTACAATGAGCAGTTCTTC. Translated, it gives CASSYSSSPTYNEQFF.

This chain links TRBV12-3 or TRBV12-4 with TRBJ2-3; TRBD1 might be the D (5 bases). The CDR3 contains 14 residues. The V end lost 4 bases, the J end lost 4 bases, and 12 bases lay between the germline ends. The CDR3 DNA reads TGTGCCAGCAGTTCTGGGGCTTTCCCAGATACGCAGTATTTT. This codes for CASSSGAFPDTQYF.

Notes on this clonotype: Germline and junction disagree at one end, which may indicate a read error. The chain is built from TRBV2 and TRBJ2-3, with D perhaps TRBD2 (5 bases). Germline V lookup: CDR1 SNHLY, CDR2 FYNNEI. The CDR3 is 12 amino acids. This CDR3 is CTSSGGTDTQYF. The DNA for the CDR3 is TGTACCAGCAGTGGCGGGACAGATACGCAGTATTTT.

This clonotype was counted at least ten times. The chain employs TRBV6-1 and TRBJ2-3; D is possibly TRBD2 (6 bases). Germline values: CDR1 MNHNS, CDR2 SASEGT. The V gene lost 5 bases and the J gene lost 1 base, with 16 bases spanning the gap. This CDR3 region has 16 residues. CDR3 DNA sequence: TGTGCCAGCAGTCCGGCGGAGGGGATACGCACAGATACGCAGTATTTT. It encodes CASSPAEGIRTDTQYF.

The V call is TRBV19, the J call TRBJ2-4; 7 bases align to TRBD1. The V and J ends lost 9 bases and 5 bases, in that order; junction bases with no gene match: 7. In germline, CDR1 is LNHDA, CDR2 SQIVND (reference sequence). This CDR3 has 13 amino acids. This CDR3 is CASRGRGENIQYF. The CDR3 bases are TGTGCCAGCAGGGGGAGAGGGGAAAACATTCAGTACTTC. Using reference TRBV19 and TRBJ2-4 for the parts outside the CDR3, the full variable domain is DGGITQSPKYLFRKEGQNVTLSCEQNLNHDAMYWYRQDPGQGLRLIYYSQIVNDFQKGDIAEGYSVSREKKESFPLTVTSAQKNPTAFYLCASRGRGENIQYFGAGTRLSVL.

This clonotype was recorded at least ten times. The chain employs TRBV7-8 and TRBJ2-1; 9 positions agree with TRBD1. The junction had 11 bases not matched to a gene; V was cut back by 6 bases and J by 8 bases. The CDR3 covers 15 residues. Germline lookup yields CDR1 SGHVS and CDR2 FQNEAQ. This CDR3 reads CASRGPGTGPYEQFF. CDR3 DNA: TGTGCCAGCAGAGGTCCCGGGACAGGGCCCTATGAGCAGTTCTTC.

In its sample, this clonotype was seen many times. The CDR3 region is CASSYRGADTQYF. The CDR3 bases are TGTGCCAGCAGTTATAGGGGGGCAGATACGCAGTATTTT. The chain carries TRBV6-2 or TRBV6-3 and TRBJ2-3, with D perhaps given as TRBD1 or TRBD2 (6 bases each). Looked up from germline, CDR1 is MNHEY and CDR2 is SVGEGT. V was shortened by 3 bases and J by 4 bases, with 8 bases between the two germline ends. The CDR3 loop spans 13 amino acids.

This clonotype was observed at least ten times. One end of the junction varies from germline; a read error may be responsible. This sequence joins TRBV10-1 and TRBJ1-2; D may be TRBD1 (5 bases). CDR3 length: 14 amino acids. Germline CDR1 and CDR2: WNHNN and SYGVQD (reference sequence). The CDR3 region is CATSLPRGIYGYTF. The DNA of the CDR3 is TGCGCCACCAGTCTACCGAGGGGAATCTATGGCTACACCTTC.

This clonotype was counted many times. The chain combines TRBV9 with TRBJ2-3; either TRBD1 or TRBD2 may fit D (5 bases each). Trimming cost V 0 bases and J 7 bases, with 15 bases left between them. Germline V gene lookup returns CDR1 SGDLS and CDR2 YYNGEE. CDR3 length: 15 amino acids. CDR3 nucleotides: TGTGCCAGCAGCGTAGATCGGGACCCACGGTATACGCAGTATTTT. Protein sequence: CASSVDRDPRYTQYF.

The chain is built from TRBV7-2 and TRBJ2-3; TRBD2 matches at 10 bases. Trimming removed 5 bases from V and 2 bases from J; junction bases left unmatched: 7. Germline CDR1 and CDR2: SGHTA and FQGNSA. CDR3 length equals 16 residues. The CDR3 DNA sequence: TGTGCCAGCAGCCCGACGGGACTAGCGAACACAGATACGCAGTATTTT. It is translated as CASSPTGLANTDTQYF.

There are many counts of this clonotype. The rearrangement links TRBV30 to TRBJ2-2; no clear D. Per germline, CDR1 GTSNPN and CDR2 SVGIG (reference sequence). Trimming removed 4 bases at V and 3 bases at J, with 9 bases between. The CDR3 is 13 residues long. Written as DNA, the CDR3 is TGTGCCTGGAAAAACAGAGACACCGGGGAGCTGTTTTTT. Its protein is CAWKNRDTGELFF.

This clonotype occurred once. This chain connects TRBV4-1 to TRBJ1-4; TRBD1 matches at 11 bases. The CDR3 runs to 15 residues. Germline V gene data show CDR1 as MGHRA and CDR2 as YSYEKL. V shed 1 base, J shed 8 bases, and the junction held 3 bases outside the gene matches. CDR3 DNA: TGCGCCAGCAGCCAAGTGGGACAGGGGGAAGAAAAACTGTTTTTT. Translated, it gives CASSQVGQGEEKLFF.